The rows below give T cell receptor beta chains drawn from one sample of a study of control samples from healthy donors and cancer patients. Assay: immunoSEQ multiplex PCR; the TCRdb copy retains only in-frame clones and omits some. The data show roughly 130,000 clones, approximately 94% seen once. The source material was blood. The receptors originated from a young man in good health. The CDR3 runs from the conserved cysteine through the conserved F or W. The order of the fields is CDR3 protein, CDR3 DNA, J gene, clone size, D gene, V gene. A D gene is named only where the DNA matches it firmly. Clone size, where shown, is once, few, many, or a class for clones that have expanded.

CDR3: CASSLSPTGAYEQYF; DNA: TGCGCCAGCAGCTTATCCCCGACAGGGGCCTACGAGCAGTACTTC; J: TRBJ2-7; size: once; D: TRBD1; V: TRBV5-1
CDR3: CASSLSLAGVNEQFF; DNA: TGTGCCAGCAGCTTAAGCCTAGCGGGGGTCAATGAGCAGTTCTTC; J: TRBJ2-1; size: -; D: TRBD2; V: TRBV11-3
CDR3: CASSLLRGSTDTQYF; DNA: TGTGCCAGCAGTTTACTGCGGGGTAGCACAGATACGCAGTATTTT; J: TRBJ2-3; size: -; D: -; V: TRBV27
CDR3: CSASDGTAPLEPQHF; DNA: TGCAGTGCTAGTGATGGGACAGCCCCCCTGGAGCCCCAGCATTTT; J: TRBJ1-5; size: -; D: TRBD1; V: TRBV20-1
CDR3: CASSVAGVSTDTQYF; DNA: TGTGCCAGCAGCGTAGCGGGGGTTAGCACAGATACGCAGTATTTT; J: TRBJ2-3; size: -; D: -; V: TRBV9
CDR3: CASSPVLYGARKGDYGYTF; DNA: TGTGCCAGCTCACCAGTTTTGTACGGGGCAAGAAAAGGGGACTATGGCTACACCTTC; J: TRBJ1-2; size: -; D: -; V: TRBV18
CDR3: CASSQPRTGAAEQYF; DNA: TGCGCCAGCAGCCAACCTCGGACAGGGGCGGCCGAGCAGTACTTC; J: TRBJ2-7; size: -; D: TRBD1; V: TRBV4-1
CDR3: CASSERPGGYQPQHF; DNA: TGTGCCAGTAGTGAGCGCCCCGGGGGTTATCAGCCCCAGCATTTT; J: TRBJ1-5; size: -; D: -; V: TRBV19
CDR3: CASSLEDIQYF; DNA: TGTGCCAGCAGCTTAGAGGACATTCAGTACTTC; J: TRBJ2-4; size: -; D: -; V: TRBV7-9
CDR3: CATGGTANYGYTF; DNA: TGTGCCACAGGAGGGACCGCTAACTATGGCTACACCTTC; J: TRBJ1-2; size: -; D: -; V: TRBV19
CDR3: CASSLMSGEAFF; DNA: TGCGCCAGCAGCTTGATGTCAGGGGAAGCTTTCTTT; J: TRBJ1-1; size: -; D: -; V: TRBV5-1
CDR3: CSASSPHGPSYEQYF; DNA: TGCAGTGCTAGTTCCCCCCACGGGCCCTCCTACGAGCAGTACTTC; J: TRBJ2-7; size: -; D: -; V: TRBV20-1
CDR3: CASSLRSTGELFF; DNA: TGTGCCAGCAGCCTCAGGTCCACCGGGGAGCTGTTTTTT; J: TRBJ2-2; size: -; D: -; V: TRBV28
CDR3: CASSQPGTASGYTF; DNA: TGTGCCAGTAGCCAACCCGGGACCGCCTCCGGCTACACCTTC; J: TRBJ1-2; size: -; D: -; V: TRBV19
CDR3: CASSPLTGPYEQYF; DNA: TGCGCCAGCAGCCCGCTAACGGGGCCCTACGAGCAGTACTTC; J: TRBJ2-7; size: -; D: -; V: TRBV5-1
CDR3: CASSYSSGGEQYF; DNA: TGTGCCAGCAGTTACTCGAGCGGAGGCGAGCAGTACTTC; J: TRBJ2-7; size: once; D: -; V: TRBV6-2/TRBV6-3
CDR3: CAWRPGTGDLGELFF; DNA: TGTGCCTGGAGGCCCGGGACAGGGGACCTCGGGGAGCTGTTTTTT; J: TRBJ2-2; size: -; D: TRBD1; V: TRBV30
CDR3: CASSQGTGLGGELFF; DNA: TGCGCCAGCAGCCAAGGGACAGGGCTTGGCGGGGAGCTGTTTTTT; J: TRBJ2-2; size: -; D: TRBD1; V: TRBV4-3
CDR3: CASRLITLSPPSRNTEAFF; DNA: TGTGCCAGCAGACTAATAACCTTATCGCCACCATCGAGGAACACTGAAGCTTTCTTT; J: TRBJ1-1; size: -; D: -; V: TRBV7-8
CDR3: CASSSGTRGLPQGYEQYF; DNA: TGTGCCAGCAGTTCCGGTACAAGGGGACTACCTCAAGGCTACGAGCAGTACTTC; J: TRBJ2-7; size: -; D: TRBD2; V: TRBV6-2/TRBV6-3
CDR3: CASSYLGGGYTF; DNA: TGTGCCAGCAGTTACCTGGGAGGTGGCTACACCTTC; J: TRBJ1-2; size: -; D: -; V: TRBV6-5
CDR3: CASSHDQGLEQYF; DNA: TGTGCCAGCAGTCACGACCAGGGATTAGAGCAGTACTTC; J: TRBJ2-7; size: -; D: -; V: TRBV27
CDR3: CAYAGQFYGYTF; DNA: TGTGCCTACGCAGGACAGTTCTATGGCTACACCTTC; J: TRBJ1-2; size: -; D: -; V: TRBV30
CDR3: CASSLHRASTDTQYF; DNA: TGTGCCAGCAGCTTACACAGGGCTAGCACAGATACGCAGTATTTT; J: TRBJ2-3; size: -; D: -; V: TRBV7-2
CDR3: CASSSAFTPRNEQFF; DNA: TGTGCCAGCAGTTCCGCCTTTACTCCCCGCAATGAGCAGTTCTTC; J: TRBJ2-1; size: -; D: -; V: TRBV6-2/TRBV6-3
CDR3: CASSGAGRRGTYEQYF; DNA: TGTGCCAGCAGTGGGGCGGGTCGTAGGGGCACCTACGAGCAGTACTTC; J: TRBJ2-7; size: -; D: -; V: TRBV6-1
CDR3: CASSPPGTGAKNIQYF; DNA: TGTGCCAGCTCACCACCGGGGACCGGAGCCAAAAACATTCAGTACTTC; J: TRBJ2-4; size: once; D: -; V: TRBV18
CDR3: CASSQWGRWADEQYF; DNA: TGCGCCAGCAGTCAATGGGGACGCTGGGCCGACGAGCAGTACTTC; J: TRBJ2-7; size: -; D: -; V: TRBV23-1
CDR3: CASSLEVTRVEKLFF; DNA: TGTGCCAGCAGCTTAGAGGTCACGAGGGTTGAAAAACTGTTTTTT; J: TRBJ1-4; size: -; D: -; V: TRBV7-9
CDR3: CASSIGSGYEQYF; DNA: TGTGCCAGTAGTATTGGGTCGGGCTACGAGCAGTACTTC; J: TRBJ2-7; size: once; D: -; V: TRBV19
CDR3: CASSWGVKSEAFF; DNA: TGTGCCAGCAGCTGGGGCGTGAAGTCTGAAGCTTTCTTT; J: TRBJ1-1; size: -; D: -; V: TRBV5-5
CDR3: CASSNAKGWTSSYNSPLHF; DNA: TGTGCCAGCAGCAATGCTAAGGGCTGGACCAGCTCCTATAATTCACCCCTCCACTTT; J: TRBJ1-6; size: -; D: -; V: TRBV3-1/TRBV3-2
CDR3: CASSERGVNTEAFF; DNA: TGTGCCAGCAGTGAACGGGGGGTAAACACTGAAGCTTTCTTT; J: TRBJ1-1; size: -; D: -; V: TRBV2
CDR3: CAIMGPGANVLTF; DNA: TGTGCCATCATGGGGCCCGGGGCCAACGTCCTGACTTTC; J: TRBJ2-6; size: -; D: -; V: TRBV10-3
CDR3: CASSAVGQGMAPLHF; DNA: TGTGCCAGTAGTGCGGTGGGTCAGGGCATGGCACCCCTCCACTTT; J: TRBJ1-6; size: -; D: -; V: TRBV19
CDR3: CASGLAAGTGELFF; DNA: TGTGCCAGCGGACTAGCGGCAGGTACCGGGGAGCTGTTTTTT; J: TRBJ2-2; size: -; D: TRBD2; V: TRBV6-4
CDR3: CASSEGQAHEKLFF; DNA: TGTGCCAGCAGTGAGGGGCAGGCTCATGAAAAACTGTTTTTT; J: TRBJ1-4; size: many; D: -; V: TRBV6-1
CDR3: CASSLVGVNEQFF; DNA: TGTGCCAGCAGTTTAGTAGGGGTGAATGAGCAGTTCTTC; J: TRBJ2-1; size: -; D: -; V: TRBV27
CDR3: CASSGGERDTQYF; DNA: TGTGCCAGCAGCGGGGGGGAAAGGGATACGCAGTATTTT; J: TRBJ2-3; size: -; D: -; V: TRBV9
CDR3: CASSQDRESGDYGYTF; DNA: TGCGCCAGCAGCCAAGATCGGGAGTCCGGGGACTATGGCTACACCTTC; J: TRBJ1-2; size: -; D: -; V: TRBV4-3
CDR3: CASSPDIVYNEQFF; DNA: TGTGCCAGCTCACCCGACATAGTCTACAATGAGCAGTTCTTC; J: TRBJ2-1; size: -; D: -; V: TRBV18
CDR3: CASNGQIGNTIYF; DNA: TGTGCCAGCAATGGGCAGATTGGAAACACCATATATTTT; J: TRBJ1-3; size: -; D: -; V: TRBV7-2
CDR3: CASSQTSADSPLHF; DNA: TGTGCCAGCAGCCAGACTTCGGCGGATTCACCCCTCCACTTT; J: TRBJ1-6; size: -; D: -; V: TRBV11-2
CDR3: CASSLGGAGGEQYF; DNA: TGTGCCAGCAGTTTGGGGGGGGCCGGGGGCGAGCAGTACTTC; J: TRBJ2-7; size: -; D: -; V: TRBV28
CDR3: CASSVDRQPYNEQFF; DNA: TGTGCCAGCAGCGTAGACCGACAGCCTTACAATGAGCAGTTCTTC; J: TRBJ2-1; size: -; D: -; V: TRBV9
CDR3: CASRLRQSGNTIYF; DNA: TGTGCCAGCAGACTCCGACAGTCTGGAAACACCATATATTTT; J: TRBJ1-3; size: -; D: -; V: TRBV6-6
CDR3: CASSPDKNYGYTF; DNA: TGTGCCAGCTCACCCGACAAGAACTATGGCTACACCTTC; J: TRBJ1-2; size: -; D: -; V: TRBV18
CDR3: CASSQLPTGDGSGNTIYF; DNA: TGTGCCAGCAGCCAACTTCCGACAGGGGACGGCTCTGGAAACACCATATATTTT; J: TRBJ1-3; size: -; D: TRBD1; V: TRBV7-2